This T cell receptor beta chain was captured by sequencing in a study of CD8+CD57+ T cells in acquired aplastic anemia (dated by TCRdb to the late 2010s). About the full investigation: A mean of 3.2 ug of DNA, ranging from roughly 0.2 to 27.4 ug, was extracted from sorted CD4+ and CD8+ cells. For healthy donor samples, the average read count was around 10 million for CD4+ cells and approximately 12 million for CD8+ cells.

Profiling of TCR beta VDJ combinations and CDR3 sequences used genomic DNA as the template. TCR repertoire sequencing was run on an Illumina HiSeq 2000. The authors' analysis ran thus. Repertoires were assessed using TRBV/TRBJ rearrangement plots, CDR3 size and DJ length profiles, and Simpson's diversity index. The immunodominant clone was defined as the most abundant DNA sequence in deep sequencing data. CDR3 amino acid sequences were checked for sharing between subjects and were compared against published repertoires and the VDJdb database. TCRdb passed the public sequencing reads through fastp at Q25 and MiXCR, retaining productive beta sequences. Rows with a matching CDR3 protein are joined into one entry that keeps the most common DNA and genes. TCRdb, rather than the study authors, made the V and J calls. This sample holds about 130,000 distinct CDR3 sequences; 40% to 60% were observed only once. 2.5% to 3% of the sample comes from the top ten.

Here is what the overall study found, with its caveats: Patients and healthy controls showed no significant difference in CD8+ Simpson's diversity (P=0.060). Around 30 CD8+ CDR3 sequences were found to be shared between patients and controls, but these sequences appeared to be highly expressed in patients and within the immunodominant clones of the patients.

Sequences MNHNS (CDR1) and SASEGT (CDR2) are obtained from the germline V gene. For this chain, trimming is 5 bases at the V end and 6 bases at the J end, and the number of junction bases without a gene match is 6. The CDR3 measures 15 amino acids from cysteine to phenylalanine. Solely the CDR3 DNA is kept, with 45 bases framed from the first base. In the study, sorted CD4+ and CD8+ blood T cells from patients with severe aplastic anemia and from healthy subjects underwent deep sequencing of TCR repertoires. Ficoll-Paque density gradient centrifugation was used to isolate peripheral blood mononuclear cells. Before DNA extraction, CD4+ and CD8+ T cells were sorted with FACS or magnetic beads. This clonotype was counted many times. Its antigen specificity is not known. Base qualities are not recorded, but no much larger clone differs from it by a single base.

The sequence derives from a human donor in good health, serving as a control. Sequenced sample: sorted CD4+, CD8+, or CD8+CD57+ T cells (not recorded which) from PBMCs. The rearranged segments are TRBV6-1 and TRBJ1-6, and TRBD1 aligns with 8 junction nucleotides. CDR3 loop: CASSRQGMGNSPLHF. The DNA reads TGTGCCAGCAGTCGACAGGGGATGGGTAATTCACCCCTCCACTTT.